This T cell receptor beta chain was identified during a study of blood T cell repertoires in COVID-19. The wider study: The origin of the acute and convalescent COVID-19 samples was the United States, Italy and Spain.

Original analysis: Reference gene primer amplification in the assay estimated nucleated cell counts. Only in-frame clones appear in the TCRdb table, and some are missing; sequencing was by immunoSEQ multiplex PCR. V and J calls and clone size are those listed in that table; D and trimming were worked out from the DNA. The table records about 200,000 clones, 85% of them present only once. In its sample, this clone was seen once. The length of the CDR3 is 11 residues. Trimming stripped 7 bases from V and 7 bases from J, with 11 bases between. Germline V gene lookup returns CDR1 DFQATT and CDR2 SNEGSKA (reference sequence).

The chain combines TRBV20-1 with TRBJ2-4; possibly TRBD2 for D (5 bases). This TCR came from a woman between 65 and 79 years old with COVID-19, enrolled during active disease. Sequenced sample: peripheral blood. CDR3 sequence reads: CSGRELNIQYF. CDR3 coding DNA: TGCAGTGGAAGGGAGCTGAACATTCAGTACTTC.